A selection of T cell receptor beta chains follows, all from one sample in a study of metastatic and nonmetastatic thyroid tumors. TCRdb re-analyzed the PCR reads using MiXCR. The sample includes roughly 40,000 clones, 20% to 30% seen only once; the top ten take approximately 14%. Sequencing used tumor tissue. The receptors derive from a female donor with papillary thyroid cancer or a benign thyroid nodule (not recorded which). Some clones in this sample may be carry-over from other donors' samples. Both conserved end residues are part of each CDR3. A D gene is named only where the DNA matches it firmly. Clone sizes are given selectively: once, few, many, or a class where the clone is expanded.

v_gene	d_gene	j_gene	abundance	CDR3aa	CDR3nt
TRBV6-5	TRBD2	TRBJ2-1	.	CASSSSGSPYNEQFF	TGTGCCAGCAGTTCTAGCGGCTCCCCGTACAATGAGCAGTTCTTC
TRBV6-2/TRBV6-3	.	TRBJ2-6	few	CASIPKGGANVLTF	TGTGCCAGCATCCCGAAAGGTGGGGCCAACGTCCTGACTTTC
TRBV12-3/TRBV12-4	.	TRBJ2-3	.	CASSPLGLSTDTQYF	TGTGCCAGCAGTCCTTTGGGGCTCTCAACAGATACGCAGTATTTT
TRBV20-1	.	TRBJ2-3	.	CSASPRELGTDTQYF	TGCAGTGCCAGTCCTCGGGAGCTTGGAACAGATACGCAGTATTTT
TRBV28	.	TRBJ2-7	.	CASSLSPVSYEQYF	TGTGCCAGCAGTTTATCTCCGGTCTCCTACGAGCAGTACTTC
TRBV20-1	TRBD2	TRBJ2-3	few	CSANPGGPDTQYF	TGCAGTGCTAATCCGGGAGGGCCCGATACGCAGTATTTT
TRBV2	.	TRBJ2-3	.	CASSETGSSTDTQYF	TGTGCCAGCAGTGAAACAGGATCTAGCACAGATACGCAGTATTTT
TRBV2	.	TRBJ1-6	many	CASEDSNSPLHF	TGTGCCAGCGAGGACAGCAATTCACCCCTCCACTTT
TRBV12-3/TRBV12-4	TRBD1	TRBJ1-2	.	CASSTDRGLDYYGYTF	TGTGCCAGCAGCACAGACAGGGGGCTGGACTACTATGGCTACACCTTC
TRBV18	TRBD1	TRBJ2-7	many	CASSLTGGLVYEQYF	TGTGCCAGCTCACTGACAGGGGGATTGGTATACGAGCAGTACTTC
TRBV20-1	TRBD2	TRBJ2-3	.	CSAPLTSGREGTQYF	TGCAGTGCTCCATTAACTAGCGGGAGGGAGGGTACGCAGTATTTT
TRBV3-1	TRBD1	TRBJ1-2	few	CASSQDRGQAGYTF	TGTGCCAGCAGCCAAGACAGGGGACAGGCTGGCTACACCTTC
TRBV29-1	.	TRBJ2-3	many	CSVERVDTQYF	TGCAGCGTTGAGAGGGTGGATACGCAGTATTTT
TRBV20-1	.	TRBJ2-3	many	CSARDLAGSTDTQYF	TGCAGTGCTAGAGATCTGGCAGGGTCGACAGATACGCAGTATTTT
TRBV6-1	.	TRBJ2-1	few	CASSEPGTIRNEQFF	TGTGCCAGCAGTGAACCGGGAACTATTAGGAATGAGCAGTTCTTC
TRBV7-3	.	TRBJ2-3	.	CASSLTSLYPDSRTDTQYF	TGTGCCAGCAGCTTAACCTCACTTTATCCCGACTCCCGCACAGATACGCAGTATTTT
TRBV20-1	.	TRBJ1-1	.	CSSRIPPEAFF	TGCAGTTCTAGGATTCCGCCTGAAGCTTTCTTT
TRBV27	TRBD1	TRBJ1-2	few	CASTATGGVDGYTF	TGTGCCAGCACCGCCACAGGGGGCGTTGATGGCTACACCTTC
TRBV18	.	TRBJ2-7	medium-sized	CASSWGDEQYF	TGTGCCAGCTCCTGGGGGGACGAGCAGTACTTC
TRBV11-2	TRBD2	TRBJ2-1	once	CASSATSGSLGNEQFF	TGTGCCAGCAGCGCAACTAGCGGGAGTTTAGGCAATGAGCAGTTCTTC
TRBV5-1	.	TRBJ1-6	.	CASSPGHGDSPLHF	TGCGCCAGCAGCCCCGGACATGGAGATTCACCCCTCCACTTT
TRBV14	TRBD2	TRBJ2-7	many	CASSQEQAGGYRGLEQYF	TGTGCCAGCAGCCAAGAACAGGCGGGAGGGTACCGGGGGCTCGAGCAGTACTTC
TRBV4-2	TRBD1	TRBJ2-7	.	CASSQPDRGYEQYF	TGTGCCAGCAGCCAACCCGACAGGGGCTACGAGCAGTACTTC
TRBV2	.	TRBJ2-3	.	CAKGGASTDTQYF	TGTGCCAAGGGGGGGGCGAGCACAGATACGCAGTATTTT
TRBV30	TRBD1	TRBJ1-2	many	CAWSLAGGPYGYTF	TGTGCCTGGAGTTTGGCAGGGGGCCCCTATGGCTACACCTTC
TRBV6-1	TRBD2	TRBJ2-3	many	CASNPRASGFTDTQYF	TGTGCCAGCAACCCTCGGGCTAGCGGGTTCACAGATACGCAGTATTTT
TRBV6-9	TRBD1	TRBJ2-1	.	CATSGTGVSNEQFF	TGCGCCACCTCCGGGACAGGGGTGTCCAATGAGCAGTTCTTC
TRBV12-3/TRBV12-4	TRBD1	TRBJ1-2	.	CASNQTGGYGYTF	TGTGCCAGCAACCAGACAGGGGGCTATGGCTACACCTTC
TRBV3-1	.	TRBJ2-6	.	CAISQDMRANVLTF	TGTGCCATTAGCCAAGATATGCGGGCCAACGTCCTGACTTTC
TRBV13	TRBD2	TRBJ2-2	.	CASSRRMREQGELFF	TGTGCCAGCAGCCGCCGCATGCGGGAGCAAGGGGAGCTGTTTTTT
TRBV12-3/TRBV12-4	TRBD2	TRBJ2-3	few	CASPTSVTDTQYF	TGTGCCAGTCCGACTAGCGTCACAGATACGCAGTATTTT
TRBV2	.	TRBJ1-6	.	CASRRPFGGSPLHF	TGTGCCAGCAGGCGGCCCTTTGGTGGTTCACCCCTCCACTTT
TRBV12-3/TRBV12-4	TRBD2	TRBJ2-2	.	CASNRGAGELFF	TGTGCCAGCAACCGGGGGGCCGGGGAGCTGTTTTTT
TRBV20-1	.	TRBJ1-5	.	CSAIGQLNSNQPQHF	TGCAGTGCTATCGGGCAGCTTAATAGCAATCAGCCCCAGCATTTT
TRBV6-1	TRBD2	TRBJ2-1	few	CASSASSGGQYNEQFF	TGTGCCAGCAGTGCCTCTAGCGGGGGCCAATACAATGAGCAGTTCTTC
TRBV7-6	.	TRBJ1-3	.	CASSSRSGVGNTIYF	TGTGCCAGCAGCTCCCGGTCCGGAGTGGGAAACACCATATATTTT
TRBV6-2/TRBV6-3	.	TRBJ2-3	few	CASSYSTTYTQYF	TGTGCCAGCAGTTACTCGACTACGTATACGCAGTATTTT
TRBV27	.	TRBJ2-3	.	CASSLLGTQYF	TGTGCCAGCAGTTTATTAGGTACGCAGTATTTT
TRBV6-1	TRBD2	TRBJ2-7	few	CASSPTPTGGRAREQYF	TGTGCCAGCAGTCCCACCCCTACCGGCGGGAGGGCACGGGAGCAGTACTTC
TRBV20-1	.	TRBJ2-3	many	CSASRGGPRTDTQYF	TGCAGTGCTAGTAGGGGCGGTCCTCGCACAGATACGCAGTATTTT
TRBV28	TRBD2	TRBJ2-7	.	CASSPAGLAVEYEQYF	TGTGCCAGCAGTCCCGCAGGACTAGCGGTGGAATACGAGCAGTACTTC
TRBV20-1	TRBD1	TRBJ1-6	many	CSARQRQGASNSPLHF	TGCAGTGCTAGACAGAGACAGGGGGCAAGTAATTCACCCCTCCACTTT
TRBV29-1	TRBD1	TRBJ2-3	.	CSVITGTGFTDTQYF	TGCAGCGTAATTACCGGGACAGGGTTCACAGATACGCAGTATTTT
TRBV10-1	.	TRBJ2-2	many	CASSESTVIRAGELFF	TGCGCCAGCAGTGAGTCGACTGTTATCAGGGCTGGGGAGCTGTTTTTT
TRBV5-1	TRBD1	TRBJ1-1	once	CASSPTGVTEAFF	TGCGCCAGCAGCCCGACAGGGGTCACTGAAGCTTTCTTT
TRBV25-1	.	TRBJ2-7	few	CASSEYAGRDEQYF	TGTGCCAGCAGTGAATATGCGGGGCGGGACGAGCAGTACTTC
TRBV12-3/TRBV12-4	TRBD1	TRBJ2-5	.	CASSGNRDRGQETQYF	TGTGCCAGCAGTGGAAACCGGGACAGGGGGCAAGAGACCCAGTACTTC
TRBV6-1	.	TRBJ2-2	many	CASSGRAAGELFF	TGTGCCAGCAGTGGGAGGGCGGCCGGGGAGCTGTTTTTT
TRBV6-5	.	TRBJ1-1	few	CASRLTGSVEAFF	TGTGCCAGCAGATTAACAGGGTCCGTGGAAGCTTTCTTT
TRBV12-3/TRBV12-4	.	TRBJ2-1	many	CASSLGVYGPNEQFF	TGTGCCAGCAGTTTAGGGGTATACGGACCCAATGAGCAGTTCTTC
TRBV12-3/TRBV12-4	TRBD2	TRBJ2-3	.	CASSSFSGMTDTQYF	TGTGCCAGCAGTTCTTTTAGCGGGATGACAGATACGCAGTATTTT
TRBV6-1	TRBD1	TRBJ2-7	many	CASSDPGGSPPQYF	TGTGCCAGCAGTGACCCAGGGGGCTCCCCCCCTCAGTACTTC
TRBV12-5	.	TRBJ1-1	few	CASGPLGRMNTEAFF	TGTGCTAGTGGTCCCCTCGGACGGATGAACACTGAAGCTTTCTTT
TRBV30	TRBD1	TRBJ2-4	many	CAWRTGQKNIQYF	TGTGCCTGGAGGACGGGACAGAAAAACATTCAGTACTTC
TRBV3-1	.	TRBJ2-2	many	CASSQLGAANTGELFF	TGTGCCAGCAGCCAGCTCGGAGCAGCGAACACCGGGGAGCTGTTTTTT
TRBV7-6	.	TRBJ1-1	many	CASSLGSRAGTGEAFF	TGTGCCAGCAGCTTGGGGTCCCGGGCGGGCACGGGTGAAGCTTTCTTT
TRBV11-2	.	TRBJ1-1	.	CASSSFRKGEAFF	TGTGCCAGCAGTTCATTTAGGAAGGGTGAAGCTTTCTTT
TRBV6-5	.	TRBJ1-1	.	CASRYRPGGGTEAFF	TGTGCCAGCAGATACCGCCCGGGGGGGGGTACTGAAGCTTTCTTT
TRBV4-2	TRBD2	TRBJ2-7	few	CASSQGSGRYEQYF	TGTGCCAGCAGCCAAGGTAGCGGGAGGTATGAGCAGTACTTC
TRBV5-8	.	TRBJ2-5	many	CASSSNTYVTQYF	TGTGCCAGCAGCTCGAATACTTATGTGACCCAGTACTTC